The rows below give T cell receptor beta chains drawn from one sample of a study of regulatory T cells in long-lasting Graves disease. TCRdb fed the multiplex PCR reads into MiXCR, producing one record per CDR3 protein. The repertoire holds around 450,000 distinct CDR3 sequences, with approximately 21% as singletons. The sequencing used peripheral blood mononuclear cells (PBMCs), collected when the disease was refractory, from a patient treated with antithyroid drugs. These receptor sequences come from a female donor with Graves disease. The CDR3 runs from the conserved cysteine through the conserved F or W. Each record gives: V gene, clone size, J gene, D gene, CDR3 protein, CDR3 DNA. The D gene is left open where the match is weak. The listing skips clone size in some rows; elsewhere it reads once, few, many or a size class.

V gene: TRBV5-8
clone size: many
J gene: TRBJ2-5
D gene: NA
CDR3 protein: CASSLKTSQETQYF
CDR3 DNA: TGTGCCAGCAGCTTGAAGACCAGCCAAGAGACCCAGTACTTC

V gene: TRBV13
clone size: few
J gene: TRBJ2-1
D gene: NA
CDR3 protein: CASSVTRGGTYNEQFF
CDR3 DNA: TGTGCCAGCAGCGTAACTAGGGGGGGAACCTACAATGAGCAGTTCTTC

V gene: TRBV2
clone size: many
J gene: TRBJ2-2
D gene: TRBD2
CDR3 protein: CASSFSGRGTGELFF
CDR3 DNA: TGTGCCAGCAGTTTTAGCGGGAGGGGGACCGGGGAGCTGTTTTTT

V gene: TRBV10-3
clone size: NA
J gene: TRBJ1-5
D gene: TRBD1
CDR3 protein: CAISAGQGADQPQHF
CDR3 DNA: TGTGCCATCAGTGCCGGACAGGGGGCTGATCAGCCCCAGCATTTT

V gene: TRBV28
clone size: many
J gene: TRBJ1-2
D gene: TRBD1
CDR3 protein: CASSGTANYGYTF
CDR3 DNA: TGTGCCAGCAGCGGGACAGCCAACTATGGCTACACCTTC

V gene: TRBV28
clone size: many
J gene: TRBJ1-1
D gene: NA
CDR3 protein: CASPTSDGRNTEAFF
CDR3 DNA: TGTGCCAGCCCCACCTCGGACGGACGGAACACTGAAGCTTTCTTT

V gene: TRBV12-3/TRBV12-4
clone size: NA
J gene: TRBJ2-7
D gene: TRBD1
CDR3 protein: CASSLGWTGGTYEQYF
CDR3 DNA: TGTGCCAGCAGCTTAGGCTGGACAGGGGGAACGTACGAGCAGTACTTC

V gene: TRBV7-9
clone size: NA
J gene: TRBJ1-3
D gene: NA
CDR3 protein: CASSLSGRNTIYF
CDR3 DNA: TGTGCCAGCAGCTTATCGGGGAGAAACACCATATATTTT

V gene: TRBV13
clone size: NA
J gene: TRBJ2-2
D gene: NA
CDR3 protein: CASSLRSPTGELFF
CDR3 DNA: TGTGCCAGCAGCTTGCGCAGCCCAACCGGGGAGCTGTTTTTT

V gene: TRBV30
clone size: NA
J gene: TRBJ1-4
D gene: NA
CDR3 protein: CAWSENGDRRPNEKLFF
CDR3 DNA: TGTGCCTGGAGTGAGAATGGGGATCGAAGGCCTAATGAAAAACTGTTTTTT

V gene: TRBV6-1
clone size: few
J gene: TRBJ2-1
D gene: NA
CDR3 protein: CASSPYSYNEQFF
CDR3 DNA: TGTGCCAGCAGCCCCTACTCATACAATGAGCAGTTCTTC

V gene: TRBV20-1
clone size: NA
J gene: TRBJ2-7
D gene: TRBD2
CDR3 protein: CSARDTKLSGTFSKQYF
CDR3 DNA: TGCAGTGCTAGAGACACTAAGCTGAGCGGGACCTTCAGCAAGCAGTACTTC

V gene: TRBV2
clone size: many
J gene: TRBJ1-5
D gene: NA
CDR3 protein: CASRRRGWNQPQHF
CDR3 DNA: TGTGCCAGCAGACGGAGGGGTTGGAATCAGCCCCAGCATTTT

V gene: TRBV7-6
clone size: NA
J gene: TRBJ2-5
D gene: TRBD1
CDR3 protein: CASSLPANRGQETQYF
CDR3 DNA: TGTGCCAGCAGCTTACCGGCTAACAGGGGACAAGAGACCCAGTACTTC

V gene: TRBV15
clone size: many
J gene: TRBJ1-4
D gene: TRBD1
CDR3 protein: CATSRETGFREKLFF
CDR3 DNA: TGTGCCACCAGCAGAGAGACAGGGTTTCGCGAAAAACTGTTTTTT

V gene: TRBV6-1
clone size: NA
J gene: TRBJ1-2
D gene: NA
CDR3 protein: CASTNRQGYYGYTF
CDR3 DNA: TGTGCCAGCACAAACAGGCAGGGTTACTATGGCTACACCTTC

V gene: TRBV12-3/TRBV12-4
clone size: NA
J gene: TRBJ1-5
D gene: NA
CDR3 protein: CASSLMGWDNQPQHF
CDR3 DNA: TGTGCCAGCAGTTTAATGGGATGGGACAATCAGCCCCAGCATTTT

V gene: TRBV4-2
clone size: few
J gene: TRBJ1-5
D gene: NA
CDR3 protein: CASSQGGGGIQPQHF
CDR3 DNA: TGTGCCAGCAGCCAAGGAGGAGGAGGGATTCAGCCCCAGCATTTT

V gene: TRBV28
clone size: many
J gene: TRBJ2-7
D gene: NA
CDR3 protein: CASTPWEGYEQYF
CDR3 DNA: TGTGCCAGCACCCCTTGGGAAGGCTACGAGCAGTACTTC

V gene: TRBV28
clone size: many
J gene: TRBJ2-5
D gene: NA
CDR3 protein: CASSRLLQTVKETQYF
CDR3 DNA: TGTGCCAGCAGCCGGTTATTACAGACAGTTAAAGAGACCCAGTACTTC

V gene: TRBV27
clone size: many
J gene: TRBJ2-5
D gene: NA
CDR3 protein: CASSLRATDLYQETQYF
CDR3 DNA: TGTGCCAGCAGTTTACGGGCGACCGACTTATACCAAGAGACCCAGTACTTC

V gene: TRBV4-1
clone size: NA
J gene: TRBJ2-4
D gene: TRBD1
CDR3 protein: CASSQDRTLAKNIQYF
CDR3 DNA: TGCGCCAGCAGCCAGGACAGGACTCTAGCCAAAAACATTCAGTACTTC

V gene: TRBV3-1
clone size: many
J gene: TRBJ2-7
D gene: NA
CDR3 protein: CASSQPGREREQYF
CDR3 DNA: TGTGCCAGCAGCCAGCCTGGGAGAGAAAGAGAGCAGTACTTC

V gene: TRBV28
clone size: many
J gene: TRBJ2-5
D gene: NA
CDR3 protein: CASSEGSGETQYF
CDR3 DNA: TGTGCCAGCAGCGAGGGGTCGGGAGAGACCCAGTACTTC

V gene: TRBV20-1
clone size: few
J gene: TRBJ1-6
D gene: TRBD1
CDR3 protein: CSARESYSGQLNSPLHF
CDR3 DNA: TGCAGTGCTAGAGAATCCTATTCGGGACAGCTAAATTCACCCCTCCACTTT

V gene: TRBV6-1
clone size: many
J gene: TRBJ1-4
D gene: TRBD1
CDR3 protein: CASSLGQGWNEKLFF
CDR3 DNA: TGTGCCAGCAGTCTGGGACAGGGATGGAATGAAAAACTGTTTTTT

V gene: TRBV7-8
clone size: NA
J gene: TRBJ1-2
D gene: NA
CDR3 protein: CASSPLGRTSNYGYTF
CDR3 DNA: TGTGCCAGCAGCCCCTTGGGCCGGACAAGCAACTATGGCTACACCTTC

V gene: TRBV30
clone size: many
J gene: TRBJ1-4
D gene: TRBD1
CDR3 protein: CAWGQGGQSLFF
CDR3 DNA: TGTGCCTGGGGACAGGGGGGACAATCGCTGTTTTTT

V gene: TRBV20-1
clone size: NA
J gene: TRBJ2-2
D gene: TRBD2
CDR3 protein: CSASPTSGNTGELFF
CDR3 DNA: TGCAGTGCCAGCCCGACTAGCGGGAACACCGGGGAGCTGTTTTTT

V gene: TRBV25-1
clone size: NA
J gene: TRBJ2-7
D gene: NA
CDR3 protein: CASGESGLGSYEQYF
CDR3 DNA: TGTGCCAGCGGTGAGTCCGGACTCGGAAGTTACGAGCAGTACTTC